Listed here are 13 T cell receptor beta chains from one sample, sequenced in a study of patients and donors after allogeneic stem cell transplantation. One entry per CDR3 protein, called by TCRdb with MiXCR from the RT-PCR reads. The table includes about 150,000 distinct CDR3 sequences, about two fifths detected once. The material sequenced was blood, either unsorted or a sorted T cell fraction (not recorded which). These receptors were taken from a human donor who was either an allogeneic HSCT recipient or a stem cell or donor lymphocyte infusion donor (not recorded which). It is not recorded whose cells these are; they may come from a transplant donor.

This clonotype has just a few counts. The rearrangement links TRBV27 to TRBJ1-4; D is unclear. Between the trimmed V and J ends, which lost 5 bases and 8 bases, there was a span of 18 bases. CDR3 length: 15 amino acids. Per germline, CDR1 MNHEY and CDR2 SMNVEV (reference sequence). This CDR3 reads CASSAGGGSGEKLFF. The CDR3 DNA follows: TGTGCCAGCAGTGCTGGAGGAGGGAGTGGAGAAAAACTGTTTTTT.

This clonotype was observed a few times. In nucleotides, the CDR3 is TGCAGCGTTGAAAGGCACGCCCCGGGGAAGGAAAAACTGTTTTTT. This codes for CSVERHAPGKEKLFF. The chain uses TRBV29-1 and TRBJ1-4, with no clear D. This CDR3 spans 15 amino acids. The ends were cut back, 2 bases at V and 8 bases at J, with 18 bases in the middle. The germline V gene encodes CDR1 SQVTM and CDR2 ANQGSEA.

As concerns this clonotype: A read error may produce the germline difference seen at one junction end. The chain is built from TRBV6-5 and TRBJ1-4; maybe TRBD1 (5 bases). Germline V gene data show CDR1 as MNHEY and CDR2 as SVGAGI. The CDR3 spans 14 residues. The DNA for the CDR3 is TGTGCCAGCAGTTATAGGCAGGGCGACGAAAAACTGATTTTT. Amino acids: CASSYRQGDEKLIF.

This rearrangement joins TRBV4-3 to TRBJ2-3; D is uncertain. Per the germline V gene, CDR1 is LGHNA and CDR2 is YSLEER. Trimming took off 4 bases at V and 1 base at J, with 12 bases between the two ends. The CDR3 spans 15 residues. Written as DNA, the CDR3 is TGCGCCAGCAGCCGAGACTCAAGCCGCACAGATACGCAGTATTTT. It codes for CASSRDSSRTDTQYF.

The table lists this clonotype with a few counts. J is TRBJ1-1 and V is TRBV6-5; perhaps TRBD1 as D (6 bases). In germline, CDR1 is MNHEY, CDR2 SVGAGI. This CDR3 region has 15 residues. Trimming removed 0 bases at V and 4 bases at J, with 12 bases between. CDR3 sequence reads: CASSYSIGGGTEAFF. CDR3 nucleotides: TGTGCCAGCAGTTACTCGATCGGGGGCGGCACTGAAGCTTTCTTT.

The V gene is TRBV24-1, the J gene TRBJ2-1, with 8 positions matching TRBD1. Unmatched junction bases numbered 4, after V lost 4 bases and J lost 0 bases. The CDR3 sequence is 16 residues long. Germline V gives CDR1 KGHDR, CDR2 SFDVKD. The CDR3 DNA sequence: TGTGCCACCAGTGACACGACAGGGGCCTCCTACAATGAGCAGTTCTTC. It yields the protein CATSDTTGASYNEQFF.

V usage is TRBV20-1 and J usage is TRBJ2-1; possibly TRBD1 for D (6 bases). Trimming stripped 1 base from V and 12 bases from J, with 13 bases between. The CDR3 is 12 amino acids. Looked up from germline, CDR1 is DFQATT and CDR2 is SNEGSKA (reference sequence). CDR3 DNA sequence: TGCAGTGCTAGAGTCTGGACAGTTGGGCAGTTCTTC. Translation: CSARVWTVGQFF.

The chain recombines TRBV11-2 with TRBJ1-2; no definite D call. This CDR3 is built from 13 residues. Germline CDR1 is SGHAT and CDR2 is FQNNGV. Trimming cost V 2 bases and J 10 bases, with 14 bases left between them. CDR3 in DNA: TGTGCCAGCAGCTTAAATAGGTGGGAGAACTACACCTTC. Translated: CASSLNRWENYTF.

The chain recombines TRBV15 with TRBJ2-3, with D hard to call. The CDR3 runs 12 residues. The germline gives CDR1 LNHNV, CDR2 YYDKDF (reference sequence). Trimming took off 5 bases at V and 4 bases at J, with 7 bases between the two ends. DNA of the CDR3: TGTGCCACCAGCTTGTGGGCAGATACGCAGTATTTT. Protein: CATSLWADTQYF.

This chain links TRBV6-6 with TRBJ1-5; D gene ambiguous. The CDR3 consists of 14 residues. Per the germline V gene, CDR1 is MNHNY and CDR2 is SVGAGI (reference sequence). V was cut by 5 bases and J by 6 bases, with 14 bases left in between. The CDR3 bases are TGTGCCAGCAGTGACGGGATCGATGGTCAGCCCCAGCATTTT. As protein: CASSDGIDGQPQHF.

The chain employs TRBV12-3 or TRBV12-4 and TRBJ1-5; tentatively, D is TRBD1 (6 bases). The CDR3 contains 13 residues. Trimming took off 6 bases at V and 5 bases at J, with 11 bases between the two ends. CDR3 in DNA: TGTGCCAGCAGGGAACAGGGAGATCAGCCCCAGCATTTT. Translation: CASREQGDQPQHF.

This chain links TRBV15 with TRBJ2-4, with no clear D. V shed 2 bases and J shed 0 bases, with 5 bases lying between them. CDR1 and CDR2 from the germline V gene are LNHNV and YYDKDF (reference sequence). The CDR3 extends over 14 amino acids. For the CDR3, the DNA is TGTGCCACCAGCAGACCTTTAGCCAAAAACATTCAGTACTTC. Translating gives CATSRPLAKNIQYF.

J is TRBJ2-7 and V is TRBV15; 7 bases agree with TRBD1. J was trimmed by 4 bases and V by 0 bases; bases with no gene match: 6. There are 15 residues in the CDR3. Per the germline V gene, CDR1 is LNHNV and CDR2 is YYDKDF (reference sequence). For the CDR3, the DNA is TGTGCCACCAGCAGAGATCGGTTGACAGGGTACGAGCAGTACTTC. This encodes CATSRDRLTGYEQYF.